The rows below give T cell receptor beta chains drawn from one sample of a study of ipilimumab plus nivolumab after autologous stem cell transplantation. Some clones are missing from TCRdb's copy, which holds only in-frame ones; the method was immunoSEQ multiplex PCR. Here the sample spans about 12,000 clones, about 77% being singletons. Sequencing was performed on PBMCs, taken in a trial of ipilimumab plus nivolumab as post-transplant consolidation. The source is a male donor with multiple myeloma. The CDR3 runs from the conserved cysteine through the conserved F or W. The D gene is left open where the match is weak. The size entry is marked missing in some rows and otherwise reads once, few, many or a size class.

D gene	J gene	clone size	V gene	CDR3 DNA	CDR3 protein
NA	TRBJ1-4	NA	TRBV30	TGTGCCTGGAGTGTCTCAGGGCCAACTAATGAAAAACTGTTTTTT	CAWSVSGPTNEKLFF
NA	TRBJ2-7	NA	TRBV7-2	TGTGCCAGCAGCTTAGTGGATAACGTCCCCGAGCAGTACTTC	CASSLVDNVPEQYF
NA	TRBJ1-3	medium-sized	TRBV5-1	TGCGCCAGCAGCTTGTACAGCGACGTCCTTCCTGGAAACACCATATATTTT	CASSLYSDVLPGNTIYF
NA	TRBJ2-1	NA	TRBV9	TGTGCCAGCAGCGGAATGGTGGATGAGCAGTTCTTC	CASSGMVDEQFF
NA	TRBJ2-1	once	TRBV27	TGTGCCAGCAGTCCCCCGAGGGGGGAGTTCTCCGGTGAGCAGTTCTTC	CASSPPRGEFSGEQFF
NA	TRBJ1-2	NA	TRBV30	TGTGCCCTTGACAGGACTAACTATGGCTACACCTTC	CALDRTNYGYTF
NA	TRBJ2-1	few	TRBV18	TGTGCCAGCTCACCGGAAAGGCGTTACAATGAGCAGTTCTTC	CASSPERRYNEQFF
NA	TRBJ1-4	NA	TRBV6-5	TGTGCCATCAGTCGGGCGGAAAACGAAAAACTGTTTTTT	CAISRAENEKLFF
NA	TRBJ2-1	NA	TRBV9	TGTGCCAGCAGCGCCCTATTTCACAATGAGCAGTTCTTC	CASSALFHNEQFF
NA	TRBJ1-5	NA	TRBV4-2	TGTGCCAGCAGCCTAGACAATCAGCCCCAGCATTTT	CASSLDNQPQHF
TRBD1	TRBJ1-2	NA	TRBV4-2	TGTGCCAGCAGCCAATGGGGACAGGGTGATGACACCTTC	CASSQWGQGDDTF
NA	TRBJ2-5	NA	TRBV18	TGTGCCAGCTCAGCACAGGAAGAGACCCAGTACTTC	CASSAQEETQYF
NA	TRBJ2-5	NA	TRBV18	TGTGCCAGCTCACCACTAGCTGAACAAGAGACCCAGTACTTC	CASSPLAEQETQYF
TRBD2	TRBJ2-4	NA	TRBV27	TGTGCCAGCAGTACATGGACCCGGGGGGACATTCAGTACTTC	CASSTWTRGDIQYF
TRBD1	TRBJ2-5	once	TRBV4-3	TGCGCCAGCAGCCAGAGTACAGGGGGCTGGGAGACCCAGTACTTC	CASSQSTGGWETQYF
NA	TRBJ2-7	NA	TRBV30	TGTGCCTGGAGACAGACCCACGAGCAGTACTTC	CAWRQTHEQYF
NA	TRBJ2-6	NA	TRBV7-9	TGTGCCAGCAGCTTTTTAGGACAGTCCTCTGGGGCCAACGTCCTGACTTTC	CASSFLGQSSGANVLTF
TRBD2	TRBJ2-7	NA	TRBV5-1	TGCGCCAGCAGCGGCGGACTAGCGGGGGCCGCCTACGAGCAGTACTTC	CASSGGLAGAAYEQYF
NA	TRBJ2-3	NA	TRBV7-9	TGTGCCAGCAGCCTCCGGGGGACCTCTGGCACAGATACGCAGTATTTT	CASSLRGTSGTDTQYF
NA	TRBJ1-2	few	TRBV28	TGTGCCAGCAGTTTACAGCAGAATGGCTACACCTTC	CASSLQQNGYTF
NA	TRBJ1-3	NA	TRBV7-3	TGTGCCAGCAGCCCCATGGGCCGCCCCGAGGGAAACACCATATATTTT	CASSPMGRPEGNTIYF
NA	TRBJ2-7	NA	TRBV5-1	TGTGCCAGCAGCTTGGGAGGGGGGTCCGCCGAGCAGTACTTC	CASSLGGGSAEQYF